These 10 T cell receptor beta chains were sequenced from one sample in a study of blood T cells in healthy people across ages. A second PCR, run for roughly 7 to 11 cycles, used a sample-barcoded 5' primer plus a J-beta primer mix. Via MiXCR, TCRdb re-called the 5' RACE reads, giving one row per CDR3 protein. Of under 2,000,000 distinct CDR3 sequences in the sample, 49% were seen once. Sequencing was performed on blood. All receptors derive from a woman aged 35 to 49 in good health.

The chain combines TRBV4-3 with TRBJ2-1; D may correspond to TRBD1 or TRBD2 (6 bases each). Trimming took 4 bases from V and 5 from J, leaving 15 bases between them. This CDR3 is 15 amino acids long. Germline loops: CDR1 LGHNA, CDR2 YSLEER. CDR3 DNA: TGCGCCAGCAGCCCCTCGGGGGCTGGCGACAATGAGCAGTTCTTC. This sequence encodes CASSPSGAGDNEQFF.

CDR3 loop: CASSFTTLTDTQYF. CDR3 coding DNA: TGCGCCAGCAGCTTTACGACTCTCACAGATACGCAGTATTTT. The chain joins TRBV5-1 to TRBJ2-3; D not certain. Trimming took off 2 bases at V and 2 bases at J, with 9 bases between the two ends. The germline V gene has CDR1 SGHRS and CDR2 YFSETQ. This CDR3 spans 14 amino acids.

V gene TRBV5-1 combines with J gene TRBJ2-5; 13 positions match TRBD2. Germline lookup yields CDR1 SGHRS and CDR2 YFSETQ. The CDR3 contains 15 residues. V lost 4 bases, J lost 5 bases, and 5 bases stayed unmatched. The DNA of the CDR3 is TGCGCCAGCAGCCTAGGGACTAGCGGGGCCGAGACCCAGTACTTC. Residues: CASSLGTSGAETQYF. Drawing the rest from reference TRBV5-1 and TRBJ2-5, the complete variable domain is KAGVTQTPRYLIKTRGQQVTLSCSPISGHRSVSWYQQTPGQGLQFLFEYFSETQRNKGNFPGRFSGRQFSNSRSEMNVSTLELGDSALYLCASSLGTSGAETQYFGPGTRLLVL.

The chain couples TRBV25-1 to TRBJ2-1, with D unclear. The length of the CDR3 is 14 residues. Germline CDR1 and CDR2: MGHDK and SYGVNS. Trimming took 4 bases from V and 7 from J, leaving 14 bases between them. Here the CDR3 DNA reads TGTGCCAGCAGTGGCAGCCCCTTACTGAATGAGCAGTTCTTC. Protein: CASSGSPLLNEQFF.

In regard to this clonotype: A junction boundary mismatches the germline segment, possibly from a read error. The gene calls are TRBV4-3 and TRBJ2-3; 9 bases align to TRBD2. In germline, CDR1 is LGHNA, CDR2 YSLEER. The CDR3 covers 17 residues. CDR3 residues: CASSQGASGGYTETQYF. CDR3 DNA sequence: TGCGCCAGCAGCCAAGGTGCCAGCGGGGGGTACACAGAGACGCAGTATTTT.

The chain has TRBV29-1 and TRBJ1-2, with D maybe TRBD1 (6 bases). Trimming shortened V by 4 bases and J by 3 bases, and 15 bases separated the two germline ends. This CDR3 spans 14 amino acids. CDR1 SQVTM and CDR2 ANQGSEA come from the germline V gene. The CDR3 sequence: CSVVVQGLYYGYTF. CDR3 coding DNA: TGCAGCGTTGTGGTACAGGGTTTGTACTATGGCTACACCTTC.

This clonotype occurred a few times. CDR3 DNA sequence: TGCAGTGTCCTATACGGGGGGCCGGGAGATACGCAGTATTTT. This sequence encodes CSVLYGGPGDTQYF. The J gene is TRBJ2-3, the V gene TRBV20-1, with D tentatively TRBD2 (7 bases). Trimming removed 7 bases from V and 5 bases from J, with 19 bases in between. The germline gives CDR1 DFQATT, CDR2 SNEGSKA (reference sequence). This CDR3 is 14 amino acids long.

This clonotype showed up just a few times. The chain joins TRBV7-2 to TRBJ2-4, with TRBD1 matching over 8 bases. The CDR3 sequence is 16 residues long. With V trimmed by 0 bases and J by 6 bases, 7 bases remained unmatched. CDR1 SGHTA and CDR2 FQGNSA come from the germline V gene. The CDR3 is CASSLALLGQGNIQYF. The CDR3 nucleotides read TGTGCCAGCAGCTTAGCCTTACTCGGACAGGGAAACATTCAGTACTTC.

CDR3 sequence reads: CASSLGLAGTPYNEQYF. The DNA of the CDR3 is TGTGCCAGCAGCCTAGGACTAGCGGGGACGCCGTACAATGAGCAGTACTTC. The J gene is TRBJ2-7, the V gene TRBV11-2; 12 bases match TRBD2. CDR1 is SGHAT and CDR2 is FQNNGV in the germline V gene. The V segment lost 5 bases and the J segment 7 bases; nucleotides outside the gene matches: 15. The CDR3 is 17 residues long. Together with reference TRBV11-2 and TRBJ2-7, the CDR3 gives the full variable domain: EAGVAQSPRYKIIEKRQSVAFWCNPISGHATLYWYQQILGQGPKLLIQFQNNGVVDDSQLPKDRFSAERLKGVDSTLKIQPAKLEDSAVYLCASSLGLAGTPYNEQYFGPGTRLTVT.

The chain uses TRBV12-3 or TRBV12-4 and TRBJ2-1; 11 bases are a match to TRBD2. This CDR3 has 15 residues. Losses at the gene ends were 4 bases for V and 8 bases for J; bases not matched to a gene: 7. CDR3: CASSSSGGRIHEQFF. The CDR3 nucleotides read TGTGCCAGCAGTTCTAGCGGGGGGAGGATACATGAGCAGTTCTTC.